This T cell receptor beta chain comes out of a study of blood T cell repertoires in COVID-19. As for the study in general: The analysed material was cDNA or gDNA that came from T cells, B-cell-depleted T cells, or PBMCs.

Participant ages covered roughly 18 to 89 years across 24 US areas. Participants had their cohort set by participant-reported clinical history. Germline V lookup: CDR1 LGHNA, CDR2 YSLEER. The length of the CDR3 is 16 residues. Trimming shortened V by 2 bases and J by 7 bases, and 15 bases separated the two germline ends. In the authors' methods: Reference gene primer amplification in the assay estimated nucleated cell counts. Here immunoSEQ multiplex PCR was the method, and the copy in TCRdb shows in-frame clones only, minus some. Clone size and the V and J calls come from that table; the DNA yielded D and trimming. This table holds about 170,000 clones, about four fifths found once.

The sequencing input was PBMCs or T cells enriched from blood (not recorded which). The receptor's source is a woman between 45 and 60 years old in a cohort exposed to, infected with or recovered from COVID-19 (not recorded which). The chain uses TRBV4-3 and TRBJ1-6; a possible D gene is TRBD1 (5 bases). CDR3 sequence (DNA): TGCGCCAGCAGCCAATTAGTGACAGAGGTAAATTCACCCCTCCACTTT. Translating it yields CASSQLVTEVNSPLHF.